This TCR beta chain was profiled in a study of identical twins. Study-wide results and limits: Findings depended on cross-sectional statistics rather than tracking the same donors.

This clonotype was recorded many times. Its specificity is not known. Healthy Caucasians made up all donors. Trimming left V 0 bases short and J 8 bases short, with 15 bases between. The germline V gene encodes CDR1 LGHDT and CDR2 YNNKEL (reference sequence). This CDR3 has 15 amino acids. TCRdb reprocessed the 5' RACE reads with MiXCR, giving one entry per CDR3 protein. The sample lists about 260,000 distinct CDR3 sequences, roughly 7% occurring once. These sequences were also reported in another study, on yellow fever vaccine responses in identical twins.

The source of this sequence is a woman under 30 in good health. The chain recombines TRBV3-1 with TRBJ2-3; TRBD2 is a possible D gene (6 bases). Source material: memory (CD45RO+) T cells sorted from blood. The CDR3 bases are TGTGCCAGCAGCCAAGAACGGGAGTGGGCCCCTACGCAGTATTTT. Its protein is CASSQEREWAPTQYF.